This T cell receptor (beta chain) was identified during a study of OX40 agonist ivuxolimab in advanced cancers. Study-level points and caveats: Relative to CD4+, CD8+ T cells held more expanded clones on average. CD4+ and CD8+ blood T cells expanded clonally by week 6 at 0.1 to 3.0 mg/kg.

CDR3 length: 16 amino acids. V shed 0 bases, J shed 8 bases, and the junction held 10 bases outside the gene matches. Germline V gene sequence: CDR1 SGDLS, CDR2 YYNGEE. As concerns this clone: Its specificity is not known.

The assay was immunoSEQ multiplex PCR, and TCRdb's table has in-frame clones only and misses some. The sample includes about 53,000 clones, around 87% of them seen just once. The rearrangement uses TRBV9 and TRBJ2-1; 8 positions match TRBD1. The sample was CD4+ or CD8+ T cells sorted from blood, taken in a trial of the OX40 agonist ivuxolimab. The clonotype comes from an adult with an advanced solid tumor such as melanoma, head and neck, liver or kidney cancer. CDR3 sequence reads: CASSVEVRTGWDEQFF. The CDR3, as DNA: TGTGCCAGCAGCGTAGAGGTGAGGACAGGGTGGGATGAGCAGTTCTTC.